This is a list of T cell receptor beta chains from one sample in a study of blood T cell repertoires in COVID-19. Clones were read by immunoSEQ multiplex PCR, and TCRdb kept only the in-frame ones, dropping some. The profile shows fewer than 180,000 clones, about nine tenths of them singletons. Material for sequencing was peripheral blood. These receptors came from a woman aged 60 to 75 with active or convalescent COVID-19. Both conserved end residues are part of each CDR3. Each record gives: CDR3 protein, J gene, V gene.

cdr3_aa: CASSPGTANTGELFF; j_call: TRBJ2-2; v_call: TRBV14
cdr3_aa: CASSTGTGSYEQYF; j_call: TRBJ2-7; v_call: TRBV18
cdr3_aa: CASSSAGTASNYGYTF; j_call: TRBJ1-2; v_call: TRBV11-3
cdr3_aa: CASSLPTRTQETQYF; j_call: TRBJ2-5; v_call: TRBV7-9
cdr3_aa: CASSPVSGDTDTQYF; j_call: TRBJ2-3; v_call: TRBV5-1
cdr3_aa: CASSGTGTGEVEKLFF; j_call: TRBJ1-4; v_call: TRBV9
cdr3_aa: CASSGGLAEGAQYF; j_call: TRBJ2-5; v_call: TRBV11-2
cdr3_aa: CASSLILWRSTNEKLFF; j_call: TRBJ1-4; v_call: TRBV7-9
cdr3_aa: CASSLFGGSYGYTF; j_call: TRBJ1-2; v_call: TRBV13
cdr3_aa: CASSYSFWETYEQYF; j_call: TRBJ2-7; v_call: TRBV6-5
cdr3_aa: CASSYRGTANTEAFF; j_call: TRBJ1-1; v_call: TRBV6-2/TRBV6-3
cdr3_aa: CASVSLFGEVDGYTF; j_call: TRBJ1-2; v_call: TRBV7-2
cdr3_aa: CASSIDTNYGYTF; j_call: TRBJ1-2; v_call: TRBV19
cdr3_aa: CASSQDADRAYEQYF; j_call: TRBJ2-7; v_call: TRBV4-3
cdr3_aa: CASSLIRERDSYTVLYGYTF; j_call: TRBJ1-2; v_call: TRBV13
cdr3_aa: CAWSRGNNQPQHF; j_call: TRBJ1-5; v_call: TRBV30
cdr3_aa: CASSQDLNQPQHF; j_call: TRBJ1-5; v_call: TRBV3-1/TRBV3-2
cdr3_aa: CASSSQTSGAGYNEQFF; j_call: TRBJ2-1; v_call: TRBV19
cdr3_aa: CASSFDRTGGTNEKLFF; j_call: TRBJ1-4; v_call: TRBV7-9